The T cell receptor (beta chain) described here comes from a study of T-cell reconstitution after alpha-beta-depleted transplantation in children. Unique molecular identifiers were used in preparing the TCRbeta library. Via MiXCR, TCRdb re-called the PCR reads, giving one row per CDR3 protein. The sample carries roughly 500,000 distinct CDR3 sequences, about 31% recorded once. This clonotype showed up just a few times. There are 11 residues in the CDR3. CDR1 is DFQATT and CDR2 is SNEGSKA in the germline V gene (reference sequence). Deletions cut 3 bases from V and 2 bases from J, with 4 bases between.

The chain recombines TRBV20-1 with TRBJ2-5; no definite D call. This material consisted of PBMCs from the stem cell graft donor, taken from the stem cell graft. This TCR came from a human donor who donated a stem cell graft to a child with aplastic anemia. The CDR3 is CSARKQETQYF. CDR3 sequence (DNA): TGCAGTGCTAGGAAGCAAGAGACCCAGTACTTC.